Below, 32 T cell receptor beta chains from the same sample are listed, as sequenced in a study of early T cells in non-severe SARS-CoV-2 infection. TCRdb ran MiXCR on the 5' RACE reads and lists one entry per CDR3 protein. Of 60,000 to 65,000 distinct CDR3 sequences in the sample, around 12% were seen once. Sequenced material: whole blood. The receptor set was obtained from an adult who was a healthcare worker with PCR-confirmed SARS-CoV-2 infection or an uninfected control (not recorded which).

This clonotype has ten or more counts. V and J are TRBV19 and TRBJ1-4, with a tentative D call TRBD1 (6 bases). CDR3 length equals 13 residues. V was cut by 5 bases and J by 4 bases, with 8 bases left in between. Germline CDR1 reads LNHDA; CDR2 reads SQIVND (reference sequence). The CDR3 DNA reads TGTGCCAGTAGTCGACAGGATAATGAAAAACTGTTTTTT. Its protein product is CASSRQDNEKLFF.

The table lists this clonotype with many counts. The chain recombines TRBV4-1 with TRBJ2-1; 8 bases map to TRBD2. The ends lost 0 bases at V and 6 bases at J; junction bases unmatched: 7. The CDR3 is 16 residues long. Germline V CDR1 and CDR2: MGHRA, YSYEKL. The CDR3 protein is CASSQDPSGSLNEQFF. The DNA for the CDR3 is TGCGCCAGCAGCCAAGATCCCAGCGGGAGTCTCAATGAGCAGTTCTTC.

This clonotype was counted ten times or more. This rearrangement joins TRBV7-2 to TRBJ1-6, with 7 nucleotides matching TRBD1. The length of the CDR3 is 17 residues. V was pared by 3 bases and J by 2 bases, with 7 bases of the junction left unmatched. CDR1 and CDR2 from the germline V gene are SGHTA and FQGNSA. CDR3 amino acids: CASSLVTGIPYNSPLHF. The CDR3 DNA sequence: TGTGCCAGCAGCTTGGTGACAGGGATCCCCTATAATTCACCCCTCCACTTT.

This clonotype was picked up many times. The rearrangement links TRBV19 to TRBJ2-3, with D perhaps TRBD1 or TRBD2 (6 bases each). The germline gives CDR1 LNHDA, CDR2 SQIVND (reference sequence). The CDR3 is 15 residues long. V was pared by 7 bases and J by 2 bases, with 16 bases between. This CDR3 reads CASNPVGGFTDTQYF. As DNA, the CDR3 is TGTGCCAGTAATCCCGTCGGGGGCTTCACAGATACGCAGTATTTT.

This clonotype was seen ten or more times. The chain employs TRBV9 and TRBJ1-2; D is possibly TRBD1 (5 bases). Per germline, CDR1 SGDLS and CDR2 YYNGEE. The CDR3 runs to 13 residues. Trimming left V 1 base short and J 8 bases short, with 12 bases between. The CDR3 bases are TGTGCCAGCAGCGTAAGGGACGGCCAAGGCTACACCTTC. This gives the protein CASSVRDGQGYTF.

The sample holds a few counts of this clonotype. The chain is built from TRBV7-9 and TRBJ1-2; D is ambiguous. The CDR3 runs to 13 residues. The germline V gene encodes CDR1 SEHNR and CDR2 FQNEAQ (reference sequence). Trimming took off 7 bases at V and 5 bases at J, with 14 bases between the two ends. The CDR3 bases are TGTGCCAGCACCCCGCTCCTTGCGTATGGCTACACCTTC. This sequence encodes CASTPLLAYGYTF.

This clonotype was counted many times. The chain employs TRBV2 and TRBJ1-6, with D uncertain. From germline, CDR1 is SNHLY and CDR2 FYNNEI. V was trimmed by 5 bases and J by 10 bases, leaving 12 bases between them. The CDR3 is made up of 13 amino acids. The CDR3 region is CASSRGLGSPLHF. In DNA form, the CDR3 reads TGTGCCAGCAGTCGGGGTCTGGGCTCACCCCTCCACTTT. The variable domain in full, completed from reference TRBV2 and TRBJ1-6, reads EPEVTQTPSHQVTQMGQEVILRCVPISNHLYFYWYRQILGQKVEFLVSFYNNEISEKSEIFDDQFSVERPDGSNFTLKIRSTKLEDSAMYFCASSRGLGSPLHFGNGTRLTVT.

The sample holds a few counts of this clonotype. The CDR3 bases are TGCAGCGTTGGTTCACAGCAAGAGACCCAGTACTTC. This sequence encodes CSVGSQQETQYF. The rearrangement uses TRBV29-1 and TRBJ2-5; no clear D gene. Germline loops: CDR1 SQVTM, CDR2 ANQGSEA. V lost 4 bases, J lost 2 bases, and 8 bases lay in between. This CDR3 is built from 12 residues. The entire variable domain, with the rest obtained from reference TRBV29-1 and TRBJ2-5, is as follows: SAVISQKPSRDICQRGTSLTIQCQVDSQVTMMFWYRQQPGQSLTLIATANQGSEATYESGFVIDKFPISRPNLTFSTLTVSNMSPEDSSIYLCSVGSQQETQYFGPGTRLLVL.

This clonotype appeared many times. The chain has TRBV2 and TRBJ1-2; the match to TRBD1 covers 9 bases. CDR3 length equals 13 residues. The germline CDR1 and CDR2 sequences are SNHLY and FYNNEI. The trim removed 6 bases at V and 7 bases at J, leaving 6 bases unmatched. This CDR3 reads CASSGTGMAGYTF. CDR3 DNA: TGTGCCAGCAGCGGGACAGGGATGGCTGGCTACACCTTC.

This clonotype came up many times. CDR3 sequence: CASSFPPRLAGATNEQFF. CDR3 sequence (DNA): TGTGCCAGCAGCTTTCCTCCTCGCCTAGCGGGAGCGACCAATGAGCAGTTCTTC. The chain joins TRBV7-9 to TRBJ2-1, with TRBD2 identical over 10 bases. CDR1 is SEHNR and CDR2 is FQNEAQ in the germline V gene (reference sequence). The CDR3 spans 18 residues. The J segment lost 6 bases and the V segment lost 3 bases, leaving 14 bases of the junction unmatched.

This clonotype was detected only a few times. The chain couples TRBV29-1 to TRBJ2-2, with a weak D call TRBD2 (5 bases). Germline CDR1 SQVTM, CDR2 ANQGSEA. Trimming removed 3 bases at V and 5 bases at J, with 10 bases between. This CDR3 comprises 13 residues. The DNA for the CDR3 is TGCAGCGTTGAGAGGGTAGGAACCGGGGAGCTGTTTTTT. This gives the protein CSVERVGTGELFF.

This clonotype was recorded a few times. The rearrangement joins TRBV7-9 to TRBJ2-2, with D unclear. Deletions cut 7 bases from V and 5 bases from J, with 11 bases between. Germline V CDR1 and CDR2: SEHNR, FQNEAQ (reference sequence). There are 13 residues in the CDR3. The chain's CDR3 is CASTPSTTGELFF. DNA of the CDR3: TGTGCCAGCACCCCGTCGACTACCGGGGAGCTGTTTTTT.

This clonotype was recorded many times. The V gene is TRBV12-3 or TRBV12-4, the J gene TRBJ2-7; tentatively, D is TRBD2 (5 bases). Deletions cut 3 bases from V and 0 bases from J, with 12 bases between. The CDR3 extends over 15 amino acids. The CDR3 bases are TGTGCCAGCAGTTTTGCCGGCGGGTCCTCCTACGAGCAGTACTTC. Translated, it gives CASSFAGGSSYEQYF.

This clonotype was recorded many times. This rearrangement joins TRBV12-3 or TRBV12-4 to TRBJ2-5; 8 bases map to TRBD1. There are 15 residues in the CDR3. Trimming took 6 bases from V and 2 from J; bases not matched to a gene: 8. The CDR3 DNA is TGTGCCAGCAGCTTGATGGGACAGGAGCAAGAGACCCAGTACTTC. Its protein product is CASSLMGQEQETQYF.

In this sample, this clonotype turned up many times. The chain joins TRBV6-6 to TRBJ2-1; unclear D gene. The CDR3 runs to 17 residues. The V end lost 6 bases, the J end lost 3 bases, and 21 bases lay between the germline ends. The germline CDR1 and CDR2 sequences are MNHNY and SVGAGI (reference sequence). The CDR3 is CASRPAWGGVFYNEQFF. The CDR3 DNA reads as TGTGCCAGCAGGCCGGCCTGGGGTGGGGTATTCTACAATGAGCAGTTCTTC.

DNA for the CDR3: TGTGCCAGGGCTAACGGACACAATGAGCAGTTCTTC. As protein: CARANGHNEQFF. V usage is TRBV28 and J usage is TRBJ2-1, with D unclear. The V end lost 9 bases, the J end lost 5 bases, and 11 bases lay between the germline ends. Germline CDR1 and CDR2: MDHEN and SYDVKM. This CDR3 spans 12 amino acids.

The chain couples TRBV6-5 to TRBJ1-2; 9 bases match TRBD1. The J segment lost 6 bases and the V segment lost 4 bases, leaving 6 bases of the junction unmatched. Germline CDR1 and CDR2: MNHEY and SVGAGI. The CDR3 has 14 residues. The CDR3 region is CASSLGTGRNGYTF. CDR3 bases: TGTGCCAGCAGTTTGGGGACAGGGCGAAATGGCTACACCTTC.

This clonotype was recorded many times. The chain recombines TRBV20-1 with TRBJ1-2; no clear D gene. Germline CDR1 and CDR2: DFQATT and SNEGSKA (reference sequence). This CDR3 is built from 13 residues. Trimming took off 3 bases at V and 4 bases at J, with 12 bases between the two ends. CDR3 protein: CSASPNRAYGYTF. The CDR3 DNA follows: TGCAGTGCTAGCCCTAATCGGGCCTATGGCTACACCTTC.

This clonotype was picked up many times. The chain has TRBV5-6 and TRBJ1-6, with 9 bases aligning to TRBD1. Germline assignment: CDR1 SGHDT and CDR2 YYEEEE. CDR3 length equals 14 residues. V gave up 5 bases and J gave up 9 bases; unmatched junction bases: 6. The CDR3 region is CASRTGQGRSPLHF. The CDR3, as DNA: TGTGCCAGCAGGACGGGACAGGGCCGTTCACCCCTCCACTTT.

This clonotype has only a few counts. This chain joins TRBV7-9 and TRBJ1-2, with 7 positions matching TRBD1. CDR3 length equals 16 residues. Trimming took 4 bases from V and 3 from J; bases not matched to a gene: 11. Germline values: CDR1 SEHNR, CDR2 FQNEAQ (reference sequence). CDR3 residues: CASSSLLTGNYYGYTF. DNA of the CDR3: TGTGCCAGCAGCTCCCTTTTGACAGGGAACTACTATGGCTACACCTTC. Full variable domain (remainder filled in from reference TRBV7-9 and TRBJ1-2): DTGVSQNPRHKITKRGQNVTFRCDPISEHNRLYWYRQTLGQGPEFLTYFQNEAQLEKSRLLSDRFSAERPKGSFSTLEIQRTEQGDSAMYLCASSSLLTGNYYGYTFGSGTRLTVV.

In this sample, this clonotype turned up many times. This CDR3 is CASSVEGSGRKDTQYF. As DNA, the CDR3 is TGTGCCAGCAGCGTAGAGGGGTCGGGGAGAAAAGATACGCAGTATTTT. The gene calls are TRBV9 and TRBJ2-3; tentatively, D is TRBD1 or TRBD2 (5 bases each). The CDR3 is 16 amino acids. The V gene lost 0 bases and the J gene lost 5 bases, with 16 bases spanning the gap. Germline CDR1 reads SGDLS; CDR2 reads YYNGEE.

The chain joins TRBV5-5 to TRBJ2-7; TRBD1 matches at 8 bases. The CDR3 has 15 amino acids. Germline CDR1 and CDR2: SGHKS and YYEKEE (reference sequence). Unmatched junction bases numbered 9, after V lost 4 bases and J lost 3 bases. CDR3 sequence reads: CASSASGGGGYEQYF. The CDR3, as DNA: TGTGCCAGCAGCGCATCAGGGGGCGGCGGCTACGAGCAGTACTTC. Supplemented by reference TRBV5-5 and TRBJ2-7, the full variable domain reads DAGVTQSPTHLIKTRGQQVTLRCSPISGHKSVSWYQQVLGQGPQFIFQYYEKEERGRGNFPDRFSARQFPNYSSELNVNALLLGDSALYLCASSASGGGGYEQYFGPGTRLTVT.

The chain has TRBV12-3 or TRBV12-4 and TRBJ2-3, with D possibly being TRBD1 or TRBD2 (6 bases each). This CDR3 spans 15 amino acids. Trimming pared 5 bases from V and 7 bases from J, leaving 19 bases between. The CDR3 DNA reads as TGTGCCAGCAGTCCACTCGGGGGCATGCGCCATACGCAGTATTTT. Its protein is CASSPLGGMRHTQYF.

This clonotype is termed medium-sized. V gene TRBV9 combines with J gene TRBJ2-1; TRBD2 agrees at 8 bases. V gave up 0 bases and J gave up 8 bases; unmatched junction bases: 4. The CDR3 is 14 residues long. In germline, CDR1 is SGDLS, CDR2 YYNGEE. The CDR3 DNA reads TGTGCCAGCAGCGTAGGGGTAGCGGGGCATGAGCAGTTCTTC. The encoded protein is CASSVGVAGHEQFF.

In this sample, this clonotype turned up many times. The rearrangement links TRBV3-1 to TRBJ2-7; maybe TRBD2 (5 bases). Germline V gene data show CDR1 as LGHDT and CDR2 as YNNKEL (reference sequence). V was clipped by 5 bases and J by 0 bases, with 17 bases between them. This CDR3 is 16 amino acids long. The CDR3: CASSSRGSANSYEQYF. Written as DNA, the CDR3 is TGTGCCAGCAGCTCCCGGGGTAGCGCGAACTCCTACGAGCAGTACTTC.

This clonotype was counted ten times or more. The chain has TRBV15 and TRBJ2-6; D unresolved. CDR1 LNHNV and CDR2 YYDKDF come from the germline V gene (reference sequence). V lost 1 base to trimming and J lost 4 bases, with 8 bases between them. This CDR3 region has 15 residues. The CDR3 protein is CATSRALSGANVLTF. The DNA for the CDR3 is TGTGCCACCAGCAGAGCCCTAAGCGGGGCCAACGTCCTGACTTTC.

This clonotype came up many times. The chain has TRBV7-2 and TRBJ1-5; D is undetermined. V lost 2 bases and J 1 base, leaving 9 bases between the germline ends. This CDR3 comprises 15 residues. Germline V lookup: CDR1 SGHTA, CDR2 FQGNSA. DNA of the CDR3: TGTGCCAGCAGCTTAACAGTAGGGAGCAATCAGCCCCAGCATTTT. Translation gives CASSLTVGSNQPQHF.

The table lists this clonotype with many counts. This chain connects TRBV29-1 to TRBJ2-3; 9 bases agree with TRBD2. J gave up 4 bases and V 4 bases, and 12 bases lay outside the gene matches. CDR1 and CDR2 from the germline V gene are SQVTM and ANQGSEA. CDR3 size: 16 residues. The CDR3 bases are TGCAGCGTTGCCCTCGGACTAGCGCCCACCGCAGATACGCAGTATTTT. Translation: CSVALGLAPTADTQYF.

For this clonotype: This may come from a read error, since a much larger clone is one base off. This sequence joins TRBV6-6 and TRBJ1-4; D ambiguous. The CDR3 consists of 15 residues. V was cut by 5 bases and J by 4 bases, with 14 bases left in between. Germline V CDR1 and CDR2: MNHNY, SVGAGI (reference sequence). CDR3 region: CASSHQYSDNEKLFF. CDR3 bases: TGTGCCAGCAGTCACCAGTACAGCGATAATGAAAAACTGTTTTTT.

The V gene is TRBV7-2, the J gene TRBJ2-3; TRBD1 matches 7 bases. The CDR3 has 15 residues. V gave up 1 base and J gave up 4 bases; unmatched junction bases: 5. Germline V gene data show CDR1 as SGHTA and CDR2 as FQGNSA. CDR3 residues: CASSLGQGRADTQYF. The CDR3 DNA is TGTGCCAGCAGCTTAGGACAGGGCCGGGCAGATACGCAGTATTTT. Looking up the rest from reference TRBV7-2 and TRBJ2-3 gives the full variable domain: GAGVSQSPSNKVTEKGKDVELRCDPISGHTALYWYRQSLGQGLEFLIYFQGNSAPDKSGLPSDRFSAERTGGSVSTLTIQRTQQEDSAVYLCASSLGQGRADTQYFGPGTRLTVL.

As DNA, the CDR3 is TGCGCCAGCAGCTTGGTCACAGACGGTAACACTGAAGCTTTCTTT. Protein: CASSLVTDGNTEAFF. V and J are TRBV5-1 and TRBJ1-1; D not resolved. CDR1 and CDR2 (germline): SGHRS, YFSETQ. This CDR3 comprises 15 residues. Trimming left V 0 bases short and J 2 bases short, with 11 bases between.

This chain uses TRBV18 with TRBJ2-3; 10 bases fit TRBD2. CDR3 length equals 16 residues. The germline gives CDR1 KGHSH, CDR2 LQKENI. V gave up 0 bases and J gave up 5 bases; unmatched junction bases: 5. Written as DNA, the CDR3 is TGTGCCAGCTCACCACCGGCTAGCGGGAGAGGAGATACGCAGTATTTT. Translation gives CASSPPASGRGDTQYF.